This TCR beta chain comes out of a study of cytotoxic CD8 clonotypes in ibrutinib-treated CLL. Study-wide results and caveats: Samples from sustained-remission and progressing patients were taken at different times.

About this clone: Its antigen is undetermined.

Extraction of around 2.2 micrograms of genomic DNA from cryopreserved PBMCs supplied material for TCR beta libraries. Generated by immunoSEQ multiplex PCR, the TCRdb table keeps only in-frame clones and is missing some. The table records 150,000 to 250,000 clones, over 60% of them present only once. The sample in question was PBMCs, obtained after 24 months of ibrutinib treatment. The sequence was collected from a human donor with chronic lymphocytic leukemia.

The DNA for the CDR3 is TGTGCCAGCAGCTGGGCCCACCGAGCTGGAAACACCATATATTTT. Translated: CASSWAHRAGNTIYF. This chain joins TRBV28 and TRBJ1-3; D ambiguous. V lost 6 bases, J lost 2 bases, and 14 bases lay in between. This CDR3 is 15 amino acids long. Germline CDR1 and CDR2: MDHEN and SYDVKM.